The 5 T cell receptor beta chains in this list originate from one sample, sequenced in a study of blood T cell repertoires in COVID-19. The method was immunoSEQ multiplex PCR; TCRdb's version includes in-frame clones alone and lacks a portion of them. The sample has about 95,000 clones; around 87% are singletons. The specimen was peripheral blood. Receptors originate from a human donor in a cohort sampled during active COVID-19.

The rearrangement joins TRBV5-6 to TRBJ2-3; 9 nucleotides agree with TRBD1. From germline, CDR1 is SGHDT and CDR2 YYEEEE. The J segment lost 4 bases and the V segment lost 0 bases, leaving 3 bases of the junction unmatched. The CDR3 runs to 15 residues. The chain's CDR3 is CASSLGQGVSDTQYF. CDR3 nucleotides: TGTGCCAGCAGCTTGGGACAGGGGGTATCAGATACGCAGTATTTT.

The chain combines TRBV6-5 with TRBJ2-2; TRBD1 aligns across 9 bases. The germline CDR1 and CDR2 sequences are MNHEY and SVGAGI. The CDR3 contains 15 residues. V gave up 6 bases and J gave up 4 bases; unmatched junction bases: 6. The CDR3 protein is CASREGQGSTGELFF. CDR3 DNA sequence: TGTGCCAGCAGGGAGGGACAGGGAAGCACCGGGGAGCTGTTTTTT.

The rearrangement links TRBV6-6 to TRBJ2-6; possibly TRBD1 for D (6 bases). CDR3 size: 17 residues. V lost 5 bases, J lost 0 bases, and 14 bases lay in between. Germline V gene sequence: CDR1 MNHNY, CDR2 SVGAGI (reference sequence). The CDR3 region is CASSPPGHYSGANVLTF. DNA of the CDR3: TGTGCCAGCAGTCCCCCGGGACACTACTCTGGGGCCAACGTCCTGACTTTC.

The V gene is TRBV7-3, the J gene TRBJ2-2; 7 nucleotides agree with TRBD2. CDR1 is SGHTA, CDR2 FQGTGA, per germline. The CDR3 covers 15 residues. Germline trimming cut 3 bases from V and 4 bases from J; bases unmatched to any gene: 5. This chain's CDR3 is CASSLGEGSTGELFF. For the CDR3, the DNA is TGTGCCAGCAGCTTGGGGGAGGGAAGCACCGGGGAGCTGTTTTTT.

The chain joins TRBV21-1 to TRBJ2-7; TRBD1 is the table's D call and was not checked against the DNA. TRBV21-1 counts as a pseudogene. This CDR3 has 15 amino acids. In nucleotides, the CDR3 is TGTGCCAGCAGCAAAGTGGCAGGGTCAAACTACGAGCAGTACTTC. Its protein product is CASSKVAGSNYEQYF.